The 24 T cell receptor beta chains below were found in one sample sequenced in a study of T cell responses to AZD1222 COVID-19 vaccine. TCRdb's table, derived via immunoSEQ multiplex PCR, lists solely in-frame clones and lacks some. The table lists about 100,000 clones, about 88% of them singletons. The sample here was peripheral blood, taken on day 0 of AZD1222 vaccination. The receptors come from an adult in good health.

The DNA for the CDR3 is TGTGCCAGCAGCGTTCAGAGTGAAGAGACCCAGTACTTC. Amino acid sequence: CASSVQSEETQYF. The rearrangement uses TRBV9 and TRBJ2-5; D remains unclear. Trimming cost V 2 bases and J 3 bases, with 8 bases left between them. Germline V lookup: CDR1 SGDLS, CDR2 YYNGEE. The CDR3 contains 13 residues.

This chain connects TRBV11-2 to TRBJ2-7, with D possibly called TRBD1 or TRBD2 (5 bases each). CDR1 is SGHAT and CDR2 is FQNNGV in the germline V gene. The CDR3 length is 14 residues. The V and J ends lost 1 base and 5 bases respectively, with 12 bases between them. CDR3 DNA sequence: TGTGCCAGCAGCTTAGGGGGGTCGGGTCACGAGCAGTACTTC. Translation gives CASSLGGSGHEQYF.

The rearrangement uses TRBV5-3 and TRBJ1-5; 7 bases fit TRBD1. TRBV5-3 is labeled an ORF, and its function is uncertain. The CDR3 is made up of 16 amino acids. Trimming cost V 9 bases and J 6 bases; bases outside gene matches: 18. The CDR3 DNA is TGTGCCAAAACAAACGCCCCCGGGACAGAAAGTCAGCCCCAGCATTTT. It specifies CAKTNAPGTESQPQHF.

This chain joins TRBV19 and TRBJ2-1; a weak D match, TRBD1 (6 bases). This CDR3 has 15 residues. V lost 5 bases, J lost 0 bases, and 11 bases lay in between. Per germline, CDR1 LNHDA and CDR2 SQIVND (reference sequence). The CDR3 region is CASSRDTSSYNEQFF. The CDR3 DNA reads as TGTGCCAGTAGTCGGGACACGAGCTCCTACAATGAGCAGTTCTTC.

CDR3 residues: CASSSLAGGPHTQYF. The CDR3 nucleotides read TGCGCCAGCAGCTCGCTAGCGGGAGGGCCTCATACGCAGTATTTT. This chain joins TRBV4-3 and TRBJ2-3; 12 nucleotides match TRBD2. The ends lost 5 bases at V and 7 bases at J; junction bases unmatched: 7. Germline CDR1 and CDR2: LGHNA and YSLEER. CDR3 length equals 15 residues.

DNA of the CDR3: TGTGCCAGCAGCCGTGGACTAGCGGGAGACAATGAGCAGTTCTTC. Amino acid sequence: CASSRGLAGDNEQFF. The genes are TRBV7-2 and TRBJ2-1; 13 nucleotides agree with TRBD2. The CDR3 is 15 residues long. CDR1 and CDR2 (germline): SGHTA, FQGNSA. Trimming took 5 bases from V and 5 from J; bases not matched to a gene: 3.

The chain recombines TRBV5-1 with TRBJ2-1; tentatively, D is TRBD2 (6 bases). The CDR3 loop spans 12 amino acids. Germline V gives CDR1 SGHRS, CDR2 YFSETQ. V was clipped by 2 bases and J by 10 bases, with 10 bases between them. The chain's CDR3 is CASSFAGIEQFF. Here the CDR3 DNA reads TGCGCCAGCAGCTTCGCGGGGATAGAGCAGTTCTTC.

The genes are TRBV11-2 and TRBJ1-1; TRBD1 is a possible D gene (5 bases). This CDR3 region has 14 residues. Germline lookup yields CDR1 SGHAT and CDR2 FQNNGV. V gave up 5 bases and J gave up 10 bases, with 20 bases separating them. The CDR3 spells CASSPGGLIGGAFF. The CDR3 DNA reads as TGTGCCAGCAGCCCCGGGGGACTCATCGGAGGAGCTTTCTTT.

The rearrangement uses TRBV4-1 and TRBJ1-4; tentatively, D is TRBD1 (6 bases). The CDR3 loop spans 15 amino acids. Trimming cost V 1 base and J 6 bases, with 12 bases left between them. From germline, CDR1 is MGHRA and CDR2 YSYEKL. The CDR3 protein is CASSQVTGIYEKLFF. CDR3 sequence (DNA): TGCGCCAGCAGCCAAGTAACAGGGATATATGAAAAACTGTTTTTT.

The chain uses TRBV7-2 and TRBJ2-4; 7 bases are a match to TRBD2. The CDR3 is 16 residues long. Germline trimming cut 2 bases from V and 8 bases from J; bases unmatched to any gene: 12. The germline gives CDR1 SGHTA, CDR2 FQGNSA. CDR3 sequence: CASSLNSWEGGDIQYF. In DNA, the CDR3 is TGTGCCAGCAGCTTAAACAGCTGGGAGGGTGGGGACATTCAGTACTTC.

This clone was observed a single time. This chain links TRBV7-2 with TRBJ2-5; 10 bases match TRBD1. The CDR3 runs 15 residues. Trimming removed 4 bases from V and 5 bases from J; junction bases left unmatched: 7. Germline V gene lookup returns CDR1 SGHTA and CDR2 FQGNSA. The CDR3 bases are TGTGCCAGCAGCTCAGGGACAGGGGTTACGGAGACCCAGTACTTC. As protein: CASSSGTGVTETQYF. Complete variable domain (other parts from reference TRBV7-2 and TRBJ2-5): GAGVSQSPSNKVTEKGKDVELRCDPISGHTALYWYRQSLGQGLEFLIYFQGNSAPDKSGLPSDRFSAERTGGSVSTLTIQRTQQEDSAVYLCASSSGTGVTETQYFGPGTRLLVL.

The chain links TRBV4-1 to TRBJ1-1; D not resolved. The germline V and J ends were trimmed by 4 bases and 5 bases, with 17 bases remaining between them. Germline V gene sequence: CDR1 MGHRA, CDR2 YSYEKL. This CDR3 spans 15 amino acids. CDR3 DNA sequence: TGCGCCAGCAGCCCTAAACCGGAAGGGCAAACTGAAGCTTTCTTT. Amino acids: CASSPKPEGQTEAFF.

V gene TRBV10-2 combines with J gene TRBJ1-1; D ambiguous. Trimming shortened V by 6 bases and J by 11 bases, and 13 bases separated the two germline ends. From germline, CDR1 is WSHSY and CDR2 SAAADI. The CDR3 sequence is 11 residues long. The CDR3 sequence is CASRQEVYAFF. CDR3 coding DNA: TGCGCCAGCAGGCAAGAGGTGTACGCTTTCTTT.

Only one count was recorded for this clone. The V gene is TRBV25-1, the J gene TRBJ2-2; D is unclear. V gave up 5 bases and J gave up 0 bases, with 7 bases separating them. CDR3 size: 14 residues. Germline lookup yields CDR1 MGHDK and CDR2 SYGVNS. The CDR3 region is CASSLQANTGELFF. The CDR3 DNA reads as TGTGCCAGCAGTTTGCAGGCGAACACCGGGGAGCTGTTTTTT.

As DNA, the CDR3 is TGTGCCAGCAGCTTGCCCGGCACAGATACGCAGTATTTT. Protein: CASSLPGTDTQYF. This chain connects TRBV11-2 to TRBJ2-3; no reliable D call. The V and J ends lost 3 bases and 1 base respectively, with 5 bases between them. Germline V gene data show CDR1 as SGHAT and CDR2 as FQNNGV. The CDR3 consists of 13 residues.

This clone appeared a few times. The chain is built from TRBV5-4 and TRBJ2-5, with D perhaps TRBD1 (5 bases). The CDR3 has 13 residues. The ends were cut back, 7 bases at V and 5 bases at J, with 15 bases in the middle. Germline CDR1 SGHNT, CDR2 YYREEE (reference sequence). This CDR3 is CASASKGQETQYF. In DNA form, the CDR3 reads TGTGCCAGCGCTTCGAAGGGGCAGGAGACCCAGTACTTC.

This clone was observed once. This chain connects TRBV15 to TRBJ1-4; D gene ambiguous. V was pared by 2 bases and J by 6 bases, with 7 bases between. The CDR3 is 13 amino acids. The germline V gene encodes CDR1 LNHNV and CDR2 YYDKDF (reference sequence). The CDR3 DNA follows: TGTGCCACCAGCAGATCAAACTATGAAAAACTGTTTTTT. Translated: CATSRSNYEKLFF.

The V and J genes are TRBV7-8 and TRBJ1-2, with TRBD1 as a possible D gene (5 bases). The CDR3 has 15 residues. CDR1 and CDR2 (germline): SGHVS, FQNEAQ. The V gene lost 5 bases and the J gene lost 1 base, with 14 bases spanning the gap. The CDR3 spells CASSPGTGLNYGYTF. Written as DNA, the CDR3 is TGTGCCAGCAGCCCGGGTACGGGACTTAACTATGGCTACACCTTC.

This clone was recorded once. The rearrangement links TRBV19 to TRBJ2-5; 9 nucleotides agree with TRBD2. The length of the CDR3 is 18 residues. Per germline, CDR1 LNHDA and CDR2 SQIVND (reference sequence). V was clipped by 5 bases and J by 2 bases; unmatched bases: 15. CDR3 loop: CASSLGGRGSLYQETQYF. The CDR3 nucleotides read TGTGCCAGTAGTCTGGGCGGGAGGGGGTCCCTATATCAAGAGACCCAGTACTTC. Combining the CDR3 with reference TRBV19 and TRBJ2-5 gives the whole variable domain DGGITQSPKYLFRKEGQNVTLSCEQNLNHDAMYWYRQDPGQGLRLIYYSQIVNDFQKGDIAEGYSVSREKKESFPLTVTSAQKNPTAFYLCASSLGGRGSLYQETQYFGPGTRLLVL.

This sequence joins TRBV4-2 and TRBJ2-5; D perhaps matches TRBD2 (7 bases). Germline CDR1 is LGHNA and CDR2 is YNFKEQ. The CDR3 is 15 residues long. Trimming left V 2 bases short and J 4 bases short, with 14 bases between. The CDR3 DNA is TGTGCCAGCAGCCAACTATCAGGGGAGGGAGAGACCCAGTACTTC. Residues: CASSQLSGEGETQYF.

This clone was picked up one time. The rearrangement joins TRBV18 to TRBJ2-3, with unresolved D. Trimming left V 0 bases short and J 2 bases short, with 6 bases between. Germline values: CDR1 KGHSH, CDR2 LQKENI. This CDR3 is built from 14 residues. CDR3 protein: CASSPPGNTDTQYF. Here the CDR3 DNA reads TGTGCCAGCTCACCACCGGGAAACACAGATACGCAGTATTTT. Filled out from reference TRBV18 and TRBJ2-3, the complete variable domain reads NAGVMQNPRHLVRRRGQEARLRCSPMKGHSHVYWYRQLPEEGLKFMVYLQKENIIDESGMPKERFSAEFPKEGPSILRIQQVVRGDSAAYFCASSPPGNTDTQYFGPGTRLTVL.

The V gene is TRBV7-9, the J gene TRBJ2-2; 8 nucleotides line up with TRBD1. The CDR3 is 16 residues long. Per the germline V gene, CDR1 is SEHNR and CDR2 is FQNEAQ (reference sequence). The V segment lost 5 bases and the J segment 2 bases; nucleotides outside the gene matches: 7. The CDR3 spells CASSPKGQGNTGELFF. The DNA for the CDR3 is TGTGCCAGCAGCCCGAAAGGACAGGGAAACACCGGGGAGCTGTTTTTT. Supplemented by reference TRBV7-9 and TRBJ2-2, the full variable domain reads DTGVSQNPRHKITKRGQNVTFRCDPISEHNRLYWYRQTLGQGPEFLTYFQNEAQLEKSRLLSDRFSAERPKGSFSTLEIQRTEQGDSAMYLCASSPKGQGNTGELFFGEGSRLTVL.

This chain joins TRBV5-8 and TRBJ1-1; D call uncertain. The CDR3 consists of 12 residues. From germline, CDR1 is SGHTS and CDR2 YDEGEE. V lost 5 bases and J 1 base, leaving 6 bases between the germline ends. The DNA of the CDR3 is TGTGCCAGCAGACGGGAGAACACTGAAGCTTTCTTT. Amino acid sequence: CASRRENTEAFF. Full variable domain (remainder filled in from reference TRBV5-8 and TRBJ1-1): EAGVTQSPTHLIKTRGQQATLRCSPISGHTSVYWYQQALGLGLQFLLWYDEGEERNRGNFPPRFSGRQFPNYSSELNVNALELEDSALYLCASRRENTEAFFGQGTRLTVV.

The V and J genes are TRBV30 and TRBJ2-5; TRBD2 might be the D (6 bases). CDR3 length equals 11 residues. V shed 2 bases and J shed 5 bases, with 6 bases lying between them. Germline V lookup: CDR1 GTSNPN, CDR2 SVGIG (reference sequence). CDR3 loop: CAWSLAETQYF. The CDR3 DNA follows: TGTGCCTGGAGTCTAGCGGAGACCCAGTACTTC.